This TCR beta chain was sequenced in a study of shared clonotypes between healthy human individuals. Study results and limitations: Memory subsets generally showed lower estimated richness than naive subsets.

Researchers divided each subset's genomic DNA evenly across several immunoSEQ plates. Original analysis: For the immunoSEQ data, sequences were junction-only without quality scores, so filtering differed. Method: immunoSEQ multiplex PCR; TCRdb's copy keeps in-frame clones and lacks some. V and J calls plus clone size are reproduced from that table; the DNA served to infer D and trimming. This table holds 1,500,000 or so clones, over 95% found once. The junction had 9 bases not matched to a gene; V was cut back by 4 bases and J by 3 bases. The germline gives CDR1 MGHRA, CDR2 YSYEKL. This CDR3 has 16 residues. Division of CD4+ cells produced a CD45RA+ naive subset and a CD45RA-negative memory subset. This clone occurred once. Its matching antigen is unknown.

What was sequenced was naive CD4+ T cells sorted from blood. Noted subset: CD45RA+ positively selected. The V and J genes are TRBV4-1 and TRBJ2-3; 8 bases line up with TRBD2. The receptor comes from a man aged 25-45 years in good health. In nucleotides, the CDR3 is TGCGCCAGCAGCCTCGGACAGCGGGAGCTAACAGATACGCAGTATTTT. Translating it yields CASSLGQRELTDTQYF.